This is a list of T cell receptor beta chains from one sample in a study of blood T cell repertoires in COVID-19. Profiled with immunoSEQ multiplex PCR; TCRdb holds only in-frame clones, not every one. The sample lists approximately 150,000 clones; roughly 82% were seen once. Sequencing was done on a sample of peripheral blood. The source of these receptors is a woman aged 70-85 years with acute or convalescent COVID-19. Each CDR3 is given with its conserved first and last residue. D genes are given only for firm matches. A row's size may be missing; if present it is once, few, many or a size class.

d_call	v_call	clone_size	j_call	cdr3_aa	cdr3_nt
.	TRBV19	.	TRBJ1-6	CASMGLQGNSPLHF	TGTGCCAGTATGGGGTTACAGGGTAATTCACCCCTCCACTTT
TRBD1	TRBV18	.	TRBJ2-7	CASSQIRETGVDEQYF	TGTGCCAGCTCACAAATTCGGGAAACAGGGGTTGACGAGCAGTACTTC
TRBD2	TRBV3-1/TRBV3-2	.	TRBJ2-7	CASSPVAGSSYEQYF	TGTGCCAGCAGCCCCGTAGCGGGGAGCTCCTACGAGCAGTACTTC
TRBD1	TRBV6-5	.	TRBJ1-1	CASRLRDSETEAFF	TGTGCCAGCAGGCTTCGGGACAGCGAGACTGAAGCTTTCTTT
TRBD1	TRBV5-4	.	TRBJ2-3	CASSYLGQEITDTQYF	TGTGCCAGCAGCTACCTGGGACAGGAAATCACAGATACGCAGTATTTT
.	TRBV5-1	once	TRBJ2-7	CASSLVQGMGEQYF	TGCGCCAGCAGCTTGGTACAGGGAATGGGGGAGCAGTACTTC
.	TRBV12-3/TRBV12-4	.	TRBJ2-5	CASSFSTQTQYF	TGTGCCAGCAGTTTTAGCACACAGACCCAGTACTTC
TRBD2	TRBV24-1	.	TRBJ2-7	CATSASRGTSGSFSYEQYF	TGTGCCACCAGTGCCTCGAGGGGGACTAGCGGGAGTTTCTCCTACGAGCAGTACTTC
.	TRBV7-2	.	TRBJ2-2	CASSLWGANTGELFF	TGTGCCAGCAGCTTATGGGGAGCGAACACCGGGGAGCTGTTTTTT
.	TRBV2	few	TRBJ2-3	CASSLGGEATDTQYF	TGTGCCAGCAGCCTCGGAGGGGAGGCCACAGATACGCAGTATTTT